The 17 T cell receptor beta chains presented below share a single source sample, sequenced in a study of T cells after posttransplantation cyclophosphamide. Sequencing was performed with immunoSEQ multiplex PCR; in TCRdb, only in-frame clones are kept and a portion is missing. The sample includes just over 65,000 clones, around 95% of them seen just once. The sample comprised PBMCs. The receptor set was obtained from a woman aged 25 to 39 in good health and a related stem cell transplant donor.

A few counts support this clone. This chain uses TRBV18 with TRBJ1-6; tentative D call: TRBD1 (6 bases). The CDR3 runs 16 residues. The germline V and J ends were trimmed by 1 base and 14 bases, with 21 bases remaining between them. Germline loops: CDR1 KGHSH, CDR2 LQKENI. The DNA of the CDR3 is TGTGCCAGCTCACCACAGGCGCGGCGGGAGAAGGGGGCCCTCCACTTT. It specifies CASSPQARREKGALHF.

The V and J genes are TRBV4-2 and TRBJ1-2; D is unresolved. Trimming removed 0 bases from V and 1 base from J, with 9 bases in between. The CDR3 length is 15 residues. The germline gives CDR1 LGHNA, CDR2 YNFKEQ. The DNA of the CDR3 is TGTGCCAGCAGCCAAGACACAAGCCTTAACTATGGCTACACCTTC. Its translation: CASSQDTSLNYGYTF.

The chain couples TRBV7-2 to TRBJ1-2, with D possibly TRBD1 on 5 matching bases. The length of the CDR3 is 16 residues. Per the germline V gene, CDR1 is SGHTA and CDR2 is FQGNSA. V gave up 4 bases and J gave up 5 bases, with 20 bases separating them. CDR3 sequence (DNA): TGTGCCAGCAGCTCTGCCGGGGGTCCCTTTGGTTATGGCTACACCTTC. Translated: CASSSAGGPFGYGYTF. The complete variable domain, with remaining parts taken from reference TRBV7-2 and TRBJ1-2, reads GAGVSQSPSNKVTEKGKDVELRCDPISGHTALYWYRQSLGQGLEFLIYFQGNSAPDKSGLPSDRFSAERTGGSVSTLTIQRTQQEDSAVYLCASSSAGGPFGYGYTFGSGTRLTVV.

In nucleotides, the CDR3 is TGTGCCAGCAGCTTAGGAGGGGCGCAGTACACTGAAGCTTTCTTT. Translating gives CASSLGGAQYTEAFF. The genes are TRBV7-2 and TRBJ1-1; D possibly corresponds to TRBD1 (5 bases). The CDR3 has 15 amino acids. Germline lookup yields CDR1 SGHTA and CDR2 FQGNSA. V was pared by 1 base and J by 3 bases, with 12 bases between. The full variable domain, its missing parts supplied by reference TRBV7-2 and TRBJ1-1, is GAGVSQSPSNKVTEKGKDVELRCDPISGHTALYWYRQSLGQGLEFLIYFQGNSAPDKSGLPSDRFSAERTGGSVSTLTIQRTQQEDSAVYLCASSLGGAQYTEAFFGQGTRLTVV.

This clone was recorded once. Sequence at one end of the junction differs from germline and may be a read error. Other DNA variants within this sample encode the same CDR3. The rearrangement uses TRBV28 and TRBJ1-2; no reliable D call. CDR1 MDHEN and CDR2 SYDVKM come from the germline V gene. The CDR3 consists of 14 residues. The CDR3 reads CASSLWGPNYGYTF. In DNA form, the CDR3 reads TGTGCCAGCAGTTTATGGGGCCCTAATTATGGCTACACCTTC.

The rearrangement links TRBV5-5 to TRBJ1-2, with TRBD1 matching 8 bases. V lost 4 bases to trimming and J lost 4 bases; unmatched junction nucleotides: 9. This CDR3 region has 15 residues. CDR1 SGHKS and CDR2 YYEKEE come from the germline V gene (reference sequence). CDR3 nucleotide sequence: TGTGCCAGCAGCCCACGGACAGGGAGTTCCTATGGCTACACCTTC. It yields the protein CASSPRTGSSYGYTF. The full variable domain, its missing parts supplied by reference TRBV5-5 and TRBJ1-2, is DAGVTQSPTHLIKTRGQQVTLRCSPISGHKSVSWYQQVLGQGPQFIFQYYEKEERGRGNFPDRFSARQFPNYSSELNVNALLLGDSALYLCASSPRTGSSYGYTFGSGTRLTVV.

The rearrangement links TRBV20-1 to TRBJ2-3; D ambiguous. Germline V gene lookup returns CDR1 DFQATT and CDR2 SNEGSKA (reference sequence). Between the trimmed V and J ends, which lost 6 bases and 0 bases, there was a span of 4 bases. This CDR3 has 11 amino acids. CDR3 DNA sequence: TGCAGTGCAGAGAGCACAGATACGCAGTATTTT. The encoded protein is CSAESTDTQYF.

The chain joins TRBV6-1 to TRBJ1-6, with D hard to call. Trimming took 7 bases from V and 14 from J, leaving 18 bases between them. The CDR3 length is 13 residues. Germline V gives CDR1 MNHNS, CDR2 SASEGT. The CDR3 protein is CASTAAGRIALHF. The CDR3 coding sequence is TGTGCCAGCACGGCCGCCGGACGGATTGCCCTCCACTTT.

The V and J genes are TRBV11-2 and TRBJ2-2; D uncertain. This CDR3 region has 16 residues. CDR1 SGHAT and CDR2 FQNNGV come from the germline V gene. V was cut by 2 bases and J by 8 bases, with 18 bases left in between. DNA for the CDR3: TGTGCCAGCAGCTTACGCACTTTCACGGACGTAGGGGAGCTGTTTTTT. Translating gives CASSLRTFTDVGELFF.

This chain uses TRBV4-1 with TRBJ2-7; D is ambiguous. The ends were cut back, 1 base at V and 2 bases at J, with 9 bases in the middle. The CDR3 spans 14 residues. Germline V CDR1 and CDR2: MGHRA, YSYEKL. In DNA form, the CDR3 reads TGCGCCAGCAGCCAAGTAAGAGCGACCTACGAGCAGTACTTC. This translates into CASSQVRATYEQYF.

The V and J genes are TRBV19 and TRBJ1-3; 9 nucleotides align to TRBD1. The CDR3 is made up of 17 amino acids. Germline assignment: CDR1 LNHDA and CDR2 SQIVND (reference sequence). The V and J ends lost 5 bases and 1 base, in that order; junction bases with no gene match: 9. The CDR3 region is CASSRDREESSGNTIYF. CDR3 nucleotide sequence: TGTGCCAGTAGTCGGGACAGGGAAGAGTCGTCTGGAAACACCATATATTTT.

The J gene is TRBJ2-7, the V gene TRBV18; D possibly uses TRBD1 or TRBD2 (5 bases each). This CDR3 comprises 15 residues. The V end was cut by 1 base, the J end by 3 bases, with 13 bases between. From germline, CDR1 is KGHSH and CDR2 LQKENI. CDR3 in amino acids: CASSPRQGRLYEQYF. The CDR3, as DNA: TGTGCCAGCTCACCACGGCAGGGACGTCTCTACGAGCAGTACTTC.

The V and J genes are TRBV5-1 and TRBJ2-7, with 9 bases fitting TRBD2. V gave up 0 bases and J gave up 3 bases; unmatched junction bases: 4. Per germline, CDR1 SGHRS and CDR2 YFSETQ. The CDR3 has 15 residues. CDR3 region: CASSLELAGYYEQYF. The CDR3 DNA reads as TGCGCCAGCAGCTTGGAACTAGCGGGCTACTACGAGCAGTACTTC.

Here the CDR3 reads CASSRRISGNTIYF. The CDR3 DNA follows: TGTGCCAGCAGCAGACGGATCTCTGGAAACACCATATATTTT. The gene calls are TRBV7-2 and TRBJ1-3; no clear D. The length of the CDR3 is 14 residues. Germline V gene data show CDR1 as SGHTA and CDR2 as FQGNSA. The germline V and J ends were trimmed by 5 bases and 0 bases, with 8 bases remaining between them.

The chain's CDR3 is CASSLSNWGGKGTGELFF. CDR3 nucleotide sequence: TGTGCCAGCAGCCTATCCAACTGGGGTGGGAAAGGGACCGGGGAGCTGTTTTTT. This chain connects TRBV11-3 to TRBJ2-2, with D unresolved. Trimming left V 5 bases short and J 5 bases short, with 24 bases between. CDR3 length: 18 residues. CDR1 is SGHNT, CDR2 YENEEA, per germline.

The CDR3 coding sequence is TGTGCCAGCAGTTACCTTCTCGACACCACAGATACGCAGTATTTT. It codes for CASSYLLDTTDTQYF. The gene calls are TRBV27 and TRBJ2-3; no reliable D call. V was shortened by 4 bases and J by 2 bases, with 13 bases between the two germline ends. The length of the CDR3 is 15 residues. Germline V gene data show CDR1 as MNHEY and CDR2 as SMNVEV (reference sequence).

The chain joins TRBV5-4 to TRBJ1-6; D uncertain. Between the trimmed V and J ends, which lost 5 bases and 9 bases, there was a span of 18 bases. The CDR3 spans 15 residues. The V gene's germline CDR1 is SGHNT and CDR2 YYREEE (reference sequence). The CDR3 nucleotides read TGTGCCAGCAGTCGGGAGAGAATTCATTCTTCACCCCTCCACTTT. It is translated as CASSRERIHSSPLHF.